This is a list of T cell receptor beta chains from one sample in a study of blood T cell repertoires in COVID-19. Using immunoSEQ multiplex PCR, the repertoire was profiled, and TCRdb retains in-frame clones only, with some absent. This table has a few hundred thousand clones, roughly 91% appearing once. Source material: peripheral blood. The source of these receptors is a man aged 25-45 years with acute or convalescent COVID-19. Each CDR3 is given with its conserved first and last residue. The order of the fields is clone size, D gene, V gene, J gene, CDR3 DNA, CDR3 protein. D genes are given only for firm matches. Not all rows give a size; the values are once, few, many and, for expanded clones, a class.

.,.,TRBV5-1,TRBJ2-3,TGCGCCAGCAGCTTTCAGGGGTCGACAGATACGCAGTATTTT,CASSFQGSTDTQYF
many,TRBD1,TRBV11-3,TRBJ2-1,TGTGCCAGCAGCAGGACAGGGATCAATGAGCAGTTCTTC,CASSRTGINEQFF
.,TRBD1,TRBV28,TRBJ1-6,TGTGCCAGCAGTTTCCGGGACAGGGGCTTTTTTGGTTCACCCCTCCACTTT,CASSFRDRGFFGSPLHF
.,.,TRBV3-1/TRBV3-2,TRBJ2-5,TGTGCCAGCAGGAAGTCGGTGGTTGTGGAGACCCAGTACTTC,CASRKSVVVETQYF
.,.,TRBV15,TRBJ1-2,TGTGCCACCAGCAGGAACGGGGATTCTAACTATGGCTACACCTTC,CATSRNGDSNYGYTF
.,.,TRBV7-6,TRBJ2-2,TGTGCCAGCAGCTTAGTACAGGGAAGCACCGGGGAGCTGTTTTTT,CASSLVQGSTGELFF
once,.,TRBV4-2,TRBJ2-7,TGTGCCAGCAGCCAAGAGCGGACTGAATACGAGCAGTACTTC,CASSQERTEYEQYF
.,TRBD1,TRBV27,TRBJ1-2,TGTGCCAGCAGTTTAGTAGGACAGGGGAATTCTAACTATGGCTACACCTTC,CASSLVGQGNSNYGYTF
once,.,TRBV3-1/TRBV3-2,TRBJ2-1,TGTGCCAGCAGCCAAATGCGGGGGCCGTACAATGAGCAGTTCTTC,CASSQMRGPYNEQFF
.,.,TRBV25-1,TRBJ1-5,TGTGCCAGCAGACAGGGCGGAGATCAGCCCCAGCATTTT,CASRQGGDQPQHF
.,.,TRBV3-1/TRBV3-2,TRBJ2-5,TGTGCCAGCAGCCAAGGCGGAGAGACCCAGTACTTC,CASSQGGETQYF
.,.,TRBV7-4,TRBJ2-7,TGTGCCAGCAGCTTATGGGACACAGCATACGAGCAGTACTTC,CASSLWDTAYEQYF
.,.,TRBV27,TRBJ2-7,TGTGCCAGCAGTTTAACGGGACTGGGCTCCTACGAGCAGTACTTC,CASSLTGLGSYEQYF
.,TRBD1,TRBV6-1,TRBJ1-1,TGTGCCAGCAGTGAGGTGCGGGACAGTGAAGCTTTCTTT,CASSEVRDSEAFF
.,TRBD1,TRBV3-1/TRBV3-2,TRBJ1-2,TGTGCCAGCAGCCCGAGGGGGCGCTACTATGGCTACACCTTC,CASSPRGRYYGYTF
once,.,TRBV9,TRBJ1-1,TGTGCCAGCAGCGTAGGGGGGCGCGGAACTGAAGCTTTCTTT,CASSVGGRGTEAFF
.,TRBD1,TRBV30,TRBJ1-5,TGTGCCGCCTCAGGGGGCGGTCAGCCCCAGCATTTT,CAASGGGQPQHF
.,TRBD1,TRBV7-3,TRBJ1-1,TGTGCCAGCAGTAATCAGGGGGGCACTGAAGCTTTCTTT,CASSNQGGTEAFF
.,.,TRBV19,TRBJ2-7,TGTGCCAGCTCGGACACCCGCTACGAGCAGTACTTC,CASSDTRYEQYF
.,TRBD1,TRBV18,TRBJ1-1,TGTGCCAGCTCGAGGGACAGGAAGAACACTGAAGCTTTCTTT,CASSRDRKNTEAFF
once,TRBD1,TRBV9,TRBJ1-5,TGTGCCAGCAGCGCGGGACAGTATAGCAATCAGCCCCAGCATTTT,CASSAGQYSNQPQHF
.,.,TRBV6-5,TRBJ1-2,TGTGCCAGCAGTTACGGCGCACGCGGGAGGGGATATGGCTACACCTTC,CASSYGARGRGYGYTF
.,.,TRBV5-1,TRBJ2-5,TGCGCCAGCAGCCTGGTGGGGCAGGGGGAGACCCAGTACTTC,CASSLVGQGETQYF
.,.,TRBV5-1,TRBJ2-7,TGCGCCAGCAGCTTGGCAGGTCGACAGACCTCCTACGAGCAGTACTTC,CASSLAGRQTSYEQYF
.,.,TRBV28,TRBJ1-5,TGTGCCAGCAGTTTATGGCAGGGGAATCAGCCCCAGCATTTT,CASSLWQGNQPQHF
.,TRBD2,TRBV4-1,TRBJ2-7,TGCGCCAGCAGCCAAAATAACGGGAGGAGGGCCTACGAGCAGTACTTC,CASSQNNGRRAYEQYF
.,.,TRBV7-2,TRBJ2-3,TGTGCCAGCAGCGTAACCGGACTTTATACGCAGTATTTT,CASSVTGLYTQYF
.,.,TRBV30,TRBJ1-6,TGTGCCTGGAGTGTACAAATATCAGGGGCGTTGGGTTCACCCCTCCACTTT,CAWSVQISGALGSPLHF
.,TRBD2,TRBV5-1,TRBJ2-1,TGCGCCAGCAGGCCGGGACTAGCGGGAGGGTCTGAGCAGTTCTTC,CASRPGLAGGSEQFF
.,.,TRBV11-2,TRBJ2-5,TGTGCCAGCAGCCCACAAGAGACCCAGTACTTC,CASSPQETQYF
.,TRBD1,TRBV7-9,TRBJ2-3,TGTGCCAGCAGCGTTCGGACAGGGTCTACAGATACGCAGTATTTT,CASSVRTGSTDTQYF
.,TRBD2,TRBV6-1,TRBJ2-7,TGTGCCAGCAGTGAACGGGGACTAACCTACGAGCAGTACTTC,CASSERGLTYEQYF
once,TRBD2,TRBV5-4,TRBJ2-1,TGTGCCAGCAGCTTGACGGGGGGAGGCAATGAGCAGTTCTTC,CASSLTGGGNEQFF